Listed here are 11 T cell receptor beta chains from one sample, sequenced in a study of T-cell memory formation after mild COVID-19. TCRdb independently ran MiXCR on the 5' RACE reads; one entry per CDR3 protein. The sample records 200,000 to 250,000 distinct CDR3 sequences, roughly 9.4% being singletons. Input material: PBMCs or a T cell subset sorted from them (not recorded which). These receptors originate from a man younger than 30 who had mild COVID-19 (a few samples of this study predate the infection). Cell type and time point are not known.

The table lists this clonotype with a few counts. The V and J genes are TRBV12-5 and TRBJ2-7, with D perhaps TRBD1 (5 bases). This CDR3 has 13 residues. Trimming cost V 6 bases and J 2 bases, with 11 bases left between them. Germline CDR1 and CDR2: LGHNT and FRNRAP. CDR3 DNA sequence: TGTGCTAGTGGCCCGGGCAGGGCCTACGAGCAGTACTTC. It encodes CASGPGRAYEQYF. The variable domain in full, completed from reference TRBV12-5 and TRBJ2-7, reads DARVTQTPRHKVTEMGQEVTMRCQPILGHNTVFWYRQTMMQGLELLAYFRNRAPLDDSGMPKDRFSAEMPDATLATLKIQPSEPRDSAVYFCASGPGRAYEQYFGPGTRLTVT.

The chain's CDR3 is CASSPSLAGGRDTQYF. CDR3 DNA: TGTGCCAGCAGCCCATCACTAGCGGGGGGCAGAGATACGCAGTATTTT. The genes are TRBV7-3 and TRBJ2-3; 12 bases are a match to TRBD2. This CDR3 has 16 amino acids. V was clipped by 5 bases and J by 5 bases; unmatched bases: 8. Per germline, CDR1 SGHTA and CDR2 FQGTGA. The variable domain in full, with the rest retrieved from reference TRBV7-3 and TRBJ2-3, is GAGVSQTPSNKVTEKGKYVELRCDPISGHTALYWYRQSLGQGPEFLIYFQGTGAADDSGLPNDRFFAVRPEGSVSTLKIQRTERGDSAVYLCASSPSLAGGRDTQYFGPGTRLTVL.

This chain links TRBV7-2 with TRBJ2-7; D might be TRBD2 (7 bases). Trimming shortened V by 5 bases and J by 5 bases, and 13 bases separated the two germline ends. In germline, CDR1 is SGHTA, CDR2 FQGNSA. The CDR3 is made up of 13 amino acids. The chain's CDR3 is CASSGGAKDEQYF. The CDR3 DNA is TGTGCCAGCAGCGGGGGGGCCAAGGACGAGCAGTACTTC.

This clonotype was observed at least ten times. V gene TRBV20-1 combines with J gene TRBJ2-5, with 12 nucleotides matching TRBD2. This CDR3 has 14 residues. V trimming: 1 base; J trimming: 4 bases; junction bases outside the gene matches: 1. The germline CDR1 and CDR2 sequences are DFQATT and SNEGSKA (reference sequence). This chain's CDR3 is CSARGLAGVETQYF. The CDR3 nucleotides are TGCAGTGCTAGAGGACTAGCGGGGGTAGAGACCCAGTACTTC.

This clonotype has a count of ten or more. The chain links TRBV20-1 to TRBJ1-2; TRBD1 matches 7 bases. The junction had 6 bases not matched to a gene; V was cut back by 0 bases and J by 2 bases. CDR3 length: 15 residues. Germline CDR1 and CDR2: DFQATT and SNEGSKA (reference sequence). The CDR3 bases are TGCAGTGCTAGAGACCCTATGACAGGGAACTATGGCTACACCTTC. Its translation is CSARDPMTGNYGYTF.

The chain recombines TRBV2 with TRBJ1-2; 7 bases are shared with TRBD1. Germline loops: CDR1 SNHLY, CDR2 FYNNEI. The CDR3 has 14 amino acids. V lost 4 bases to trimming and J lost 4 bases; unmatched junction nucleotides: 6. The CDR3 is CASSGQGQTYGYTF. DNA for the CDR3: TGTGCCAGCAGTGGCCAGGGACAGACCTATGGCTACACCTTC.

At least ten counts were recorded for this clonotype. The genes are TRBV20-1 and TRBJ2-7; 11 bases match TRBD2. The J segment lost 2 bases and the V segment lost 3 bases, leaving 9 bases of the junction unmatched. The V gene's germline CDR1 is DFQATT and CDR2 SNEGSKA (reference sequence). The CDR3 contains 16 residues. The CDR3: CSASESNSGGAYEQYV. The CDR3 DNA reads as TGCAGTGCTAGCGAGTCTAATAGCGGGGGGGCCTACGAGCAGTACGTC.

This chain uses TRBV2 with TRBJ2-7; 12 positions agree with TRBD2. The CDR3 is made up of 16 amino acids. J lost 0 bases, V lost 4 bases, and 4 bases had no gene match. The germline V gene encodes CDR1 SNHLY and CDR2 FYNNEI. The CDR3 DNA reads TGTGCCAGCAGTGTCTCTAGCGGGAGGGGCTCCTACGAGCAGTACTTC. Its protein product is CASSVSSGRGSYEQYF.

This clonotype was found a few times. The V gene is TRBV12-3 or TRBV12-4, the J gene TRBJ2-5; 7 bases are a match to TRBD1. J gave up 4 bases and V 8 bases, and 10 bases lay outside the gene matches. The CDR3 totals 14 residues. DNA of the CDR3: TGTGCCAGCTTACGGACAGGTTCATCAGAGACCCAGTACTTC. Translating it yields CASLRTGSSETQYF.

The chain combines TRBV27 with TRBJ1-2; D unclear. From germline, CDR1 is MNHEY and CDR2 SMNVEV (reference sequence). The CDR3 contains 12 residues. V was clipped by 8 bases and J by 8 bases, with 15 bases between them. The CDR3 reads CASGWTASGYTF. CDR3 sequence (DNA): TGTGCCAGCGGCTGGACGGCCTCCGGCTACACCTTC.

CDR3 loop: CASSPTDRDYEQYF. The CDR3 bases are TGTGCCAGCTCACCAACGGACAGGGACTACGAGCAGTACTTC. V usage is TRBV18 and J usage is TRBJ2-7; 8 nucleotides line up with TRBD1. CDR1 is KGHSH and CDR2 is LQKENI in the germline V gene. Trimming at V came to 2 bases and at J to 3 bases, leaving 3 bases not matched to a gene. This CDR3 spans 14 amino acids.